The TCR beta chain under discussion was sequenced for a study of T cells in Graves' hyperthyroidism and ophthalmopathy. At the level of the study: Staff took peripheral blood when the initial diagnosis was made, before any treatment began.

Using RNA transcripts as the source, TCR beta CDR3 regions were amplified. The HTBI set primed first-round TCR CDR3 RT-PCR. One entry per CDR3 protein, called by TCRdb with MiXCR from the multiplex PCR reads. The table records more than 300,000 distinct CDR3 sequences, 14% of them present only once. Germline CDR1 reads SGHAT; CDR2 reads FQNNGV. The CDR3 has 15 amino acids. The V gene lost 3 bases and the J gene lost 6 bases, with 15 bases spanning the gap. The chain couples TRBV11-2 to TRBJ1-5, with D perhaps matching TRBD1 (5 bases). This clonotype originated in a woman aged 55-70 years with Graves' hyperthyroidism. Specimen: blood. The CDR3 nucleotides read TGTGCCAGCAGCTTGGGGGTAGGGGATTCTCAGCCCCAGCATTTT. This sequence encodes CASSLGVGDSQPQHF.